The sequence of this T cell receptor (beta chain) was determined in a study of response to subunit inactivated influenza vaccine. General study points: Each seasonal flu vaccination may recruit only limited new T cells, authors suggested.

Looked up from germline, CDR1 is LGHDT and CDR2 is YNNKEL (reference sequence). The CDR3 is made up of 14 amino acids. V lost 2 bases, J lost 1 base, and 8 bases lay in between. MiXCR was run by TCRdb on the RT-PCR reads, yielding one entry per CDR3 protein. The top ten clones hold approximately 2% of a sample with 450,000 to 550,000 distinct CDR3 sequences, roughly 25% of them seen once. This clonotype was seen many times. The antigen is undetermined. The specimen was CD4+ T cells sorted from PBMCs, collected 5 days after vaccination. This TCR came from a man aged 45-65 years who received an inactivated influenza vaccine. The chain carries TRBV3-1 and TRBJ1-1; D might be TRBD1 (6 bases). The CDR3 region is CASSQQQGNTEAFF. CDR3 nucleotide sequence: TGTGCCAGCAGCCAACAACAGGGGAACACTGAAGCTTTCTTT.